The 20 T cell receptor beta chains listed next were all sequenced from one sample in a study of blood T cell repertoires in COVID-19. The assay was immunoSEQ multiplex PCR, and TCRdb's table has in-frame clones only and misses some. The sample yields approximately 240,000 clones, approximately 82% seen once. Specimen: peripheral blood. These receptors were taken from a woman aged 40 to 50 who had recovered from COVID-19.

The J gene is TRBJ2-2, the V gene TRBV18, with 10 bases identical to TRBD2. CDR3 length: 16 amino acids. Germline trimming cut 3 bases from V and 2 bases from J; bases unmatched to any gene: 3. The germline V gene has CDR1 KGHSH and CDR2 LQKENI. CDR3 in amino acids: CASSPGLAANTGELFF. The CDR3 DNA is TGTGCCAGCTCACCCGGACTAGCGGCCAACACCGGGGAGCTGTTTTTT.

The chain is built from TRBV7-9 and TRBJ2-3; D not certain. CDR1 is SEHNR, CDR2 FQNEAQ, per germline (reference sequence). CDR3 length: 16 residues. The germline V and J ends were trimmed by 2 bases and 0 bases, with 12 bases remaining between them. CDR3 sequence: CASSLSPETSTDTQYF. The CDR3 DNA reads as TGTGCCAGCAGCTTAAGTCCCGAGACTAGCACAGATACGCAGTATTTT. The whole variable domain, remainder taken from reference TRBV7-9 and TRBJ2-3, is DTGVSQNPRHKITKRGQNVTFRCDPISEHNRLYWYRQTLGQGPEFLTYFQNEAQLEKSRLLSDRFSAERPKGSFSTLEIQRTEQGDSAMYLCASSLSPETSTDTQYFGPGTRLTVL.

The CDR3, as DNA: TGTGCCAGCAGCCTTTACGGGACAGAAGGCAATCAGCCCCAGCATTTT. Protein sequence: CASSLYGTEGNQPQHF. The chain is built from TRBV7-2 and TRBJ1-5; 7 positions agree with TRBD1. Per the germline V gene, CDR1 is SGHTA and CDR2 is FQGNSA. The CDR3 length is 16 residues. V gave up 5 bases and J gave up 2 bases; unmatched junction bases: 9.

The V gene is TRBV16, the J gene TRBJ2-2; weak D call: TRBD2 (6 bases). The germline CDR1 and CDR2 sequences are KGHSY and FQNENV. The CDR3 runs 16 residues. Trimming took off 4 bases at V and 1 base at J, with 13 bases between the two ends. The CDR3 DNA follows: TGTGCCAGCAGCCGCAGGAGGGGAAAGAACACCGGGGAGCTGTTTTTT. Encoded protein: CASSRRRGKNTGELFF.

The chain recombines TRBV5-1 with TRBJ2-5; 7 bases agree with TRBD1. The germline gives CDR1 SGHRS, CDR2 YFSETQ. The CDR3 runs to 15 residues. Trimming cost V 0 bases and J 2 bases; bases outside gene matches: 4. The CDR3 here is CASSLDRGSQETQYF. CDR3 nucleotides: TGCGCCAGCAGCTTGGACAGGGGTTCTCAAGAGACCCAGTACTTC.

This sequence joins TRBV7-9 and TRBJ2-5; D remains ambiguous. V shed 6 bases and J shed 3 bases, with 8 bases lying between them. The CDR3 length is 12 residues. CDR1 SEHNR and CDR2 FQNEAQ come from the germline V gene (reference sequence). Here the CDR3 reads CASRLQEETQYF. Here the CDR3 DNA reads TGTGCCAGCAGACTACAAGAAGAGACCCAGTACTTC.

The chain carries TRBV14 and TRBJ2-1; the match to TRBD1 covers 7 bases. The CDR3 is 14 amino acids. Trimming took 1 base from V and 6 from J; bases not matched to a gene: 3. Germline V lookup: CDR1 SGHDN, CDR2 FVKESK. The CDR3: CASSQVAGGNEQFF. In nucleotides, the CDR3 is TGTGCCAGCAGCCAAGTTGCAGGGGGCAATGAGCAGTTCTTC.

CDR3 residues: CASSQDPWTENNEQFF. CDR3 DNA: TGTGCCAGCAGCCAAGATCCCTGGACAGAAAACAATGAGCAGTTCTTC. This sequence joins TRBV4-2 and TRBJ2-1; the D gene is possibly TRBD1 (6 bases). Germline loops: CDR1 LGHNA, CDR2 YNFKEQ. Trimming stripped 0 bases from V and 5 bases from J, with 14 bases between. CDR3 length: 16 residues.

The CDR3, as DNA: TGTGCCAGCGAGGAGTTAACCTACGAGCAGTACTTC. Protein: CASEELTYEQYF. V and J are TRBV7-9 and TRBJ2-7; D is unresolved. This CDR3 has 12 amino acids. CDR1 and CDR2 from the germline V gene are SEHNR and FQNEAQ (reference sequence). Trimming took off 8 bases at V and 2 bases at J, with 10 bases between the two ends.

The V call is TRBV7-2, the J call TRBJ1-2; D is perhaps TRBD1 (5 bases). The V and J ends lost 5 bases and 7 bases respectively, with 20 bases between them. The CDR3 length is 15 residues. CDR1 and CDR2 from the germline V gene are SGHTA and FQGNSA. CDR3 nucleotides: TGTGCCAGCAGCAGGCGACAGAGACAGACCGGTGGCTACACCTTC. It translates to CASSRRQRQTGGYTF.

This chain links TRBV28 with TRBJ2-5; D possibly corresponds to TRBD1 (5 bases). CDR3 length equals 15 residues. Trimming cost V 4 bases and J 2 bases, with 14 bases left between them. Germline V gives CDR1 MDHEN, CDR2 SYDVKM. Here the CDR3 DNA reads TGTGCCAGCAGTTCAACAGGTTCGGCGCAAGAGACCCAGTACTTC. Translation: CASSSTGSAQETQYF.

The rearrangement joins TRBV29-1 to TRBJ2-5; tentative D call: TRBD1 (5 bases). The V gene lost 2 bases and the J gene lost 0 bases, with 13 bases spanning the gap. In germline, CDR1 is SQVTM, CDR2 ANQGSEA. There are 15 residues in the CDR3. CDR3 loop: CSVEHRLHYQETQYF. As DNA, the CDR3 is TGCAGCGTTGAACACAGGCTACACTACCAAGAGACCCAGTACTTC.

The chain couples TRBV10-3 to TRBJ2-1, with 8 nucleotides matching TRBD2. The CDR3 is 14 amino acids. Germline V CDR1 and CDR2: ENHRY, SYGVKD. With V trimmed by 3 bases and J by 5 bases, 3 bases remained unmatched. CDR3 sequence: CAISDRGGDNEQFF. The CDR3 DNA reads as TGTGCCATCAGTGATCGGGGGGGTGACAATGAGCAGTTCTTC.

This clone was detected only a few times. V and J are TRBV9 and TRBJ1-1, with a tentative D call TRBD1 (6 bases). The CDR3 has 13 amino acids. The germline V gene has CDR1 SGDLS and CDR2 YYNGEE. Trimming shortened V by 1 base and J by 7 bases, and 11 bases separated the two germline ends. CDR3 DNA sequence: TGTGCCAGCAGCGTATCCCCCAGGGGTGAAGCTTTCTTT. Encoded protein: CASSVSPRGEAFF.

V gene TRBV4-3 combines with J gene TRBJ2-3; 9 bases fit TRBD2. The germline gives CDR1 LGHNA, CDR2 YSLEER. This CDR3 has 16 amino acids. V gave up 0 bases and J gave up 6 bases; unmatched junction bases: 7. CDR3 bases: TGCGCCAGCAGCCAAGAGGGGGCGGGGGGGCCGGATACGCAGTATTTT. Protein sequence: CASSQEGAGGPDTQYF.

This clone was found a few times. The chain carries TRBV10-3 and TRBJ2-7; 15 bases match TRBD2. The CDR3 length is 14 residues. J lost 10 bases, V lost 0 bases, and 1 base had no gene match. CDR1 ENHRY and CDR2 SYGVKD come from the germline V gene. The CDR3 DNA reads TGTGCCATCAGTGAGTCGGGACTAGCGGGGGGTCAGTACTTC. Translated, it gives CAISESGLAGGQYF.

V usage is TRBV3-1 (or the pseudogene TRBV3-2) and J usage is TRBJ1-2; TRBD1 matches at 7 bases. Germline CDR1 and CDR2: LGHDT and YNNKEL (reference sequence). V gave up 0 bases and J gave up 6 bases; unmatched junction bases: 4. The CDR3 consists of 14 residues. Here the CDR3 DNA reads TGTGCCAGCAGCCAAGATTTGACAGGGCATGGCTACACCTTC. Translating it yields CASSQDLTGHGYTF.

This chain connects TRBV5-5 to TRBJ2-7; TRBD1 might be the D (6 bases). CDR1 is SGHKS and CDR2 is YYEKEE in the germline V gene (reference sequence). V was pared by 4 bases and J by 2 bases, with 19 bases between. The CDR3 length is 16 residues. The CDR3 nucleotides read TGTGCCAGCAGCCGAGCCCGGGACACCATCCCCTACGAGCAGTACTTC. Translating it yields CASSRARDTIPYEQYF.

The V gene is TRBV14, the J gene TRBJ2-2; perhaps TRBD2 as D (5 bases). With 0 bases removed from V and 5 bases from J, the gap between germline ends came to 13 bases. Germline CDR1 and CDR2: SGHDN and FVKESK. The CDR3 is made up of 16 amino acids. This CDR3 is CASSQDFRPGTGELFF. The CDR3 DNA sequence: TGTGCCAGCAGCCAAGACTTCAGACCGGGGACCGGGGAGCTGTTTTTT.

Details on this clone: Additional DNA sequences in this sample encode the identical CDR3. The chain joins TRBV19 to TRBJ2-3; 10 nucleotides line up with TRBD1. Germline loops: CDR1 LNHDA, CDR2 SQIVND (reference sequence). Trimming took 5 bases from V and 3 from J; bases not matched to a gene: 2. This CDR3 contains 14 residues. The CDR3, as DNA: TGTGCCAGTAGTCCGGGACAGGGGACAGATACGCAGTATTTT. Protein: CASSPGQGTDTQYF. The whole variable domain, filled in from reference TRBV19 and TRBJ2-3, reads DGGITQSPKYLFRKEGQNVTLSCEQNLNHDAMYWYRQDPGQGLRLIYYSQIVNDFQKGDIAEGYSVSREKKESFPLTVTSAQKNPTAFYLCASSPGQGTDTQYFGPGTRLTVL.